This T cell receptor (beta chain) was found in a study of early T cells in non-severe SARS-CoV-2 infection. For the study at large: Sequencing of unsorted whole blood was done on bulk RNA, leaving chains unpaired. Study-wide results and caveats: CD4 and private specificities were missed by VDJdb matching, which favored anti-spike CD8 responses.

V dropped 5 bases and J dropped 7 bases, with 14 bases sitting between them. Germline CDR1 and CDR2: SNHLY and FYNNEI. This CDR3 contains 13 residues. Details on this clonotype: Antigen specificity is unknown.

Unique molecular identifiers were added to individual cDNA molecules. TCRdb reprocessed the 5' RACE reads with MiXCR, giving one entry per CDR3 protein. The sample lists fewer than 80,000 distinct CDR3 sequences, about 12% occurring once. The TCR originated in an adult who was a healthcare worker with PCR-confirmed SARS-CoV-2 infection or an uninfected control (not recorded which). This chain links TRBV2 with TRBJ1-1; D is possibly TRBD1 (5 bases). Sequences were obtained from whole blood. The CDR3 is CASSLSGGLEAFF. The DNA of the CDR3 is TGTGCCAGCAGTTTATCTGGGGGACTTGAAGCTTTCTTT. The full variable domain, completed using reference TRBV2 and TRBJ1-1, is EPEVTQTPSHQVTQMGQEVILRCVPISNHLYFYWYRQILGQKVEFLVSFYNNEISEKSEIFDDQFSVERPDGSNFTLKIRSTKLEDSAMYFCASSLSGGLEAFFGQGTRLTVV.